The 16 T cell receptor beta chains below were found in one sample sequenced in a study of T cell responses to AZD1222 COVID-19 vaccine. Generated by immunoSEQ multiplex PCR, the TCRdb table keeps only in-frame clones and is missing some. The table shows around 170,000 clones, with approximately 90% occurring only once. The sequencing used peripheral blood, collected on day 0 of AZD1222 vaccination. All receptors derive from an adult in good health.

This clone was counted a few times. Other DNA sequences in the sample encode the same CDR3. V and J are TRBV12-5 and TRBJ2-5; D is ambiguous. CDR3 length: 11 residues. V lost 3 bases to trimming and J lost 5 bases, with 4 bases between them. Per the germline V gene, CDR1 is LGHNT and CDR2 is FRNRAP. The CDR3: CASGLGETQYF. The CDR3 DNA sequence: TGTGCTAGTGGTTTAGGGGAGACCCAGTACTTC.

This clone was detected only once. The chain employs TRBV5-1 and TRBJ1-5; TRBD1 agrees at 7 bases. CDR1 SGHRS and CDR2 YFSETQ come from the germline V gene. Germline trimming cut 0 bases from V and 3 bases from J; bases unmatched to any gene: 3. The CDR3 is made up of 15 amino acids. CDR3 residues: CASSLGQGSNQPQHF. In nucleotides, the CDR3 is TGCGCCAGCAGCTTGGGACAGGGCTCCAATCAGCCCCAGCATTTT.

The chain recombines TRBV21-1 with TRBJ1-5; the table names TRBD1, a call not compared with the DNA. TRBV21-1 is a known pseudogene. The CDR3 is 18 residues long. CDR3 loop: CASSKSDGTGDSNQPQHF. In DNA form, the CDR3 reads TGTGCCAGCAGCAAATCCGACGGGACAGGGGATAGCAATCAGCCCCAGCATTTT.

This chain connects TRBV28 to TRBJ1-2, with 8 bases aligning to TRBD1. The CDR3 is made up of 14 amino acids. The germline gives CDR1 MDHEN, CDR2 SYDVKM. V was clipped by 6 bases and J by 7 bases; unmatched bases: 10. CDR3 protein: CASRPPDRGGGYTF. The CDR3 region has the DNA TGTGCCAGCAGACCTCCCGACAGGGGCGGTGGCTACACCTTC.

V usage is TRBV20-1 and J usage is TRBJ2-5; D gene uncertain. This CDR3 is 11 amino acids long. From germline, CDR1 is DFQATT and CDR2 SNEGSKA (reference sequence). Here the CDR3 reads CSATDQETQYF. DNA for the CDR3: TGCAGCGCGACGGATCAAGAGACCCAGTACTTC.

The chain carries TRBV28 and TRBJ2-2; 9 positions match TRBD1. This CDR3 is 14 amino acids long. CDR1 is MDHEN, CDR2 SYDVKM, per germline. With V trimmed by 6 bases and J by 2 bases, 1 base remained unmatched. The DNA of the CDR3 is TGTGCCAGCAGACAGGGGGCAAACACCGGGGAGCTGTTTTTT. It specifies CASRQGANTGELFF.

The sample holds a few counts of this clone. The chain uses TRBV6-2 or TRBV6-3 and TRBJ2-1; the D is unclear. The V end lost 5 bases, the J end lost 8 bases, and 7 bases lay between the germline ends. This CDR3 is built from 11 residues. Germline assignment: CDR1 MNHEY and CDR2 SVGEGT. The CDR3 DNA follows: TGTGCCAGCAGTAAGTTTGATGAGCAGTTCTTC. This codes for CASSKFDEQFF.

V and J are TRBV12-5 and TRBJ2-7, with D unclear. The germline V and J ends were trimmed by 5 bases and 2 bases, with 10 bases remaining between them. The CDR3 has 13 amino acids. From germline, CDR1 is LGHNT and CDR2 FRNRAP. CDR3 sequence: CASGPDNPYEQYF. CDR3 DNA: TGTGCTAGTGGTCCTGACAACCCCTACGAGCAGTACTTC.

The V and J genes are TRBV9 and TRBJ1-6; D is undetermined. The germline V gene encodes CDR1 SGDLS and CDR2 YYNGEE. The CDR3 consists of 16 residues. V was pared by 3 bases and J by 0 bases, with 10 bases between. CDR3 nucleotides: TGTGCCAGCAGCGCGCACATGAGCTCCTATAATTCACCCCTCCACTTT. It codes for CASSAHMSSYNSPLHF.

The chain carries TRBV11-3 and TRBJ2-2, with 7 bases lining up with TRBD2. V was clipped by 1 base and J by 4 bases; unmatched bases: 6. Germline V gives CDR1 SGHNT, CDR2 YENEEA. The CDR3 is made up of 16 amino acids. The CDR3 region is CASSLASGPFTGELFF. CDR3 nucleotide sequence: TGTGCCAGCAGCTTAGCTAGCGGACCCTTCACCGGGGAGCTGTTTTTT.

V is TRBV11-2 and J is TRBJ1-5; D not resolved. Germline CDR1 SGHAT, CDR2 FQNNGV. This CDR3 comprises 15 residues. Trimming removed 5 bases from V and 10 bases from J, with 21 bases in between. The CDR3 is CASSLGGVHLGPQHF. The CDR3 DNA follows: TGTGCCAGCAGCCTAGGCGGGGTTCACCTGGGACCCCAGCATTTT.

The chain employs TRBV18 and TRBJ2-7, with D possibly being TRBD2 (6 bases). Germline assignment: CDR1 KGHSH and CDR2 LQKENI. This CDR3 has 13 amino acids. V was shortened by 2 bases and J by 6 bases, with 11 bases between the two germline ends. CDR3 protein: CASSPWAGSEQYF. The CDR3 DNA is TGTGCCAGCTCACCATGGGCGGGAAGCGAGCAGTACTTC.

V and J are TRBV14 and TRBJ2-5; D not certain. Trimming took 2 bases from V and 2 from J, leaving 3 bases between them. Germline values: CDR1 SGHDN, CDR2 FVKESK. This CDR3 has 12 amino acids. This CDR3 reads CASSQNQETQYF. The CDR3 nucleotides are TGTGCCAGCAGCCAAAATCAAGAGACCCAGTACTTC.

This chain connects TRBV12-5 to TRBJ1-1, with 8 bases that match TRBD1. From germline, CDR1 is LGHNT and CDR2 FRNRAP. This CDR3 has 14 residues. Trimming took 4 bases from V and 1 from J; bases not matched to a gene: 2. CDR3 in DNA: TGTGCTAGTGGTTACGGACAGGGGAACACTGAAGCTTTCTTT. Translating it yields CASGYGQGNTEAFF. The full variable domain, rest sourced from reference TRBV12-5 and TRBJ1-1, is DARVTQTPRHKVTEMGQEVTMRCQPILGHNTVFWYRQTMMQGLELLAYFRNRAPLDDSGMPKDRFSAEMPDATLATLKIQPSEPRDSAVYFCASGYGQGNTEAFFGQGTRLTVV.

This chain joins TRBV4-3 and TRBJ2-3, with D possibly being TRBD1 (6 bases). Between the trimmed V and J ends, which lost 3 bases and 4 bases, there was a span of 14 bases. This CDR3 contains 15 residues. The germline V gene has CDR1 LGHNA and CDR2 YSLEER. This CDR3 reads CASSQKGVGADTQYF. The CDR3 DNA is TGCGCCAGCAGCCAGAAGGGGGTAGGGGCAGATACGCAGTATTTT.

As to this clone: Other DNA sequences within the sample encode an identical CDR3. The chain links TRBV9 to TRBJ2-7, with TRBD1 identical over 8 bases. J gave up 2 bases and V 3 bases, and 1 base lay outside the gene matches. This CDR3 region has 13 residues. CDR1 is SGDLS and CDR2 is YYNGEE in the germline V gene. CDR3 loop: CASSETGAYEQYF. In DNA, the CDR3 is TGTGCCAGCAGCGAGACAGGGGCCTACGAGCAGTACTTC.